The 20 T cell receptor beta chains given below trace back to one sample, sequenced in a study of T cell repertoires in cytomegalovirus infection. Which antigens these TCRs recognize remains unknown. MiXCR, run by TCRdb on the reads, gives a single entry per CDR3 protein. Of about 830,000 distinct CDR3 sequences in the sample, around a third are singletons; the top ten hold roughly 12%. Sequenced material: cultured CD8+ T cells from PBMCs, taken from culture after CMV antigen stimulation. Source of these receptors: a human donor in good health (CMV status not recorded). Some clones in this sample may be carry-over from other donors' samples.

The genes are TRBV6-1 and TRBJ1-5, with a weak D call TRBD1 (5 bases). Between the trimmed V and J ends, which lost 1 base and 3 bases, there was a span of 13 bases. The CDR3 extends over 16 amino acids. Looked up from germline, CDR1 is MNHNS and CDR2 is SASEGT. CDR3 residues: CASSEDEGRVNQPQHF. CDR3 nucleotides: TGTGCCAGCAGTGAAGATGAGGGACGGGTCAATCAGCCCCAGCATTTT.

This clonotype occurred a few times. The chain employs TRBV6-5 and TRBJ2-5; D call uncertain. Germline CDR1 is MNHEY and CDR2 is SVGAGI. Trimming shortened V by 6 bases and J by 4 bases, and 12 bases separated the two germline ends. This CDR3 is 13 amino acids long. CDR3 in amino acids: CASRPPPTETQYF. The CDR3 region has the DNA TGTGCCAGCAGACCCCCTCCTACAGAGACCCAGTACTTC.

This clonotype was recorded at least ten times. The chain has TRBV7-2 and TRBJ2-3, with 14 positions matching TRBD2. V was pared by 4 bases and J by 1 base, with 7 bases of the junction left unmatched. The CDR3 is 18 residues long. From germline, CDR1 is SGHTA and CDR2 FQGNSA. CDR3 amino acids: CASSSPGTSGGRTDTQYF. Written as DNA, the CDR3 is TGTGCCAGCAGCTCTCCCGGGACTAGCGGGGGCCGCACAGATACGCAGTATTTT.

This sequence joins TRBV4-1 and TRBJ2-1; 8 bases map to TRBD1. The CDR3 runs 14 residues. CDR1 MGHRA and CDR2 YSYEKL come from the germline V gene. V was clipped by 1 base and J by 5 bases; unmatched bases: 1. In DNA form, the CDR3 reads TGCGCCAGCAGCCAAGTGACAGGGGACAATGAGCAGTTCTTC. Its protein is CASSQVTGDNEQFF.

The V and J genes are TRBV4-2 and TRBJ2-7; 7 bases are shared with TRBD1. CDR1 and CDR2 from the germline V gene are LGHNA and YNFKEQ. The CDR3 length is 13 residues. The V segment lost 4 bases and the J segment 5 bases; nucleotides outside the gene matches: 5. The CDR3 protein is CASSLLQGNEQYV. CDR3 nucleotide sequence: TGTGCCAGCAGCCTACTACAGGGGAACGAGCAGTACGTC.

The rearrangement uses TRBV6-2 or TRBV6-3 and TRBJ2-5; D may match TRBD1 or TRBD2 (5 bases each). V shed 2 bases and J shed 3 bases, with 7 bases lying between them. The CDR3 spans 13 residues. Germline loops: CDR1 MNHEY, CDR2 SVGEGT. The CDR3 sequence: CASSYGTKETQYF. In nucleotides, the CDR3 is TGTGCCAGCAGTTACGGGACCAAAGAGACCCAGTACTTC.

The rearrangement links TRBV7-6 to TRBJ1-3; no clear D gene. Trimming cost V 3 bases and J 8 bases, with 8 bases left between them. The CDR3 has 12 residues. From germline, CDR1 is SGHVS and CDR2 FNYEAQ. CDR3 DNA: TGTGCCAGCAGCTTTCAGGTGGACACCATATATTTT. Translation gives CASSFQVDTIYF.

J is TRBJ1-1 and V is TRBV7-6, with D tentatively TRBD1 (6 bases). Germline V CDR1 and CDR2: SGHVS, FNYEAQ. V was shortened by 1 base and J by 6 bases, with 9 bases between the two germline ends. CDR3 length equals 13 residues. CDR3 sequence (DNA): TGTGCCAGCAGCTTAGAGGGGGGGCCTGAAGCTTTCTTT. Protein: CASSLEGGPEAFF.

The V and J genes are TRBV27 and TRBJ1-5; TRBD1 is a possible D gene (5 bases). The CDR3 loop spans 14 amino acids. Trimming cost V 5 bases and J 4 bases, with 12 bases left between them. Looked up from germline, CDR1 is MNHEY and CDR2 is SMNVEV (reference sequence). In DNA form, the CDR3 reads TGTGCCAGCAGTGAGGGGTTTGGAAATCAGCCCCAGCATTTT. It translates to CASSEGFGNQPQHF.

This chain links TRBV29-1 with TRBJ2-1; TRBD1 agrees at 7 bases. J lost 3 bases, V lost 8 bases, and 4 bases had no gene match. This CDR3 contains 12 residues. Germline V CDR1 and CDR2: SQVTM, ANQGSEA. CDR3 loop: CSNRDSYNEQFF. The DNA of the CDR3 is TGCAGCAACCGGGACAGCTACAATGAGCAGTTCTTC.

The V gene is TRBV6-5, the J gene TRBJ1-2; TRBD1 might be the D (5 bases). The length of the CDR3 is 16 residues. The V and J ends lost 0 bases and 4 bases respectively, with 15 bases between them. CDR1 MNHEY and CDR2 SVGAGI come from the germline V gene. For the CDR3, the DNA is TGTGCCAGCAGTTACTCCCTGGGGCAGATACTCTATGGCTACACCTTC. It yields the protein CASSYSLGQILYGYTF.

CDR3 sequence: CASSPPLLYEQYF. CDR3 nucleotide sequence: TGTGCCAGCAGCCCCCCACTACTCTACGAGCAGTACTTC. This chain links TRBV7-2 with TRBJ2-7; D uncertain. The germline V gene has CDR1 SGHTA and CDR2 FQGNSA. Trimming pared 5 bases from V and 3 bases from J, leaving 11 bases between. This CDR3 comprises 13 residues.

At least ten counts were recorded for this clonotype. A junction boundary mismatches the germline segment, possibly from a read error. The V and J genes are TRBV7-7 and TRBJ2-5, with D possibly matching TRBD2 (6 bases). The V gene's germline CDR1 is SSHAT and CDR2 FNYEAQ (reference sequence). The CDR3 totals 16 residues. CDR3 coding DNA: TGTGCTAGCAGCTTAAGGGTAGGGGACTACCAAGAGACCCAGTACTTC. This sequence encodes CASSLRVGDYQETQYF.

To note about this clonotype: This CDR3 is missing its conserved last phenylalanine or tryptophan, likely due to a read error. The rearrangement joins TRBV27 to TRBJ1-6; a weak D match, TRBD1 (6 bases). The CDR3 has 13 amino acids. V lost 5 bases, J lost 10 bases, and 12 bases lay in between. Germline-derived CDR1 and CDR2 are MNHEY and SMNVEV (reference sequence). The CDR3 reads CASSPTGGSPLHV. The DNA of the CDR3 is TGTGCCAGCAGTCCGACAGGAGGATCACCCCTCCACGTT.

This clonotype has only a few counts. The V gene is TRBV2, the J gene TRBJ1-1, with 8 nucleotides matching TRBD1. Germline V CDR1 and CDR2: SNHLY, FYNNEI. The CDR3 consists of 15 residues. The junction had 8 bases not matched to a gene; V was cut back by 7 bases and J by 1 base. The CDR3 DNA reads TGTGCCAGCACGGACACAGGGGGAGGGAACACTGAAGCTTTCTTT. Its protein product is CASTDTGGGNTEAFF.

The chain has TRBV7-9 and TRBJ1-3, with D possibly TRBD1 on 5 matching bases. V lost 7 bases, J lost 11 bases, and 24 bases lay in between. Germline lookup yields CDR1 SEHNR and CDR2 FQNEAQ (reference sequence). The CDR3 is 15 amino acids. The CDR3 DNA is TGTGCCAGCAAAGGGGTCGGGGCCCCGAATCCTCCCATATATTTT. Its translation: CASKGVGAPNPPIYF.

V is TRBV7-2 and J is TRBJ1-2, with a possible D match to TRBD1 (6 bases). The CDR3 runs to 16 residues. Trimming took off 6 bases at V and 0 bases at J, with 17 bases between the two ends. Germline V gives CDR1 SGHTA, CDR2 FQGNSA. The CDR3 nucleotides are TGTGCCAGCAGACTGGGGCAGGGGCTCTCTAACTATGGCTACACCTTC. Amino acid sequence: CASRLGQGLSNYGYTF. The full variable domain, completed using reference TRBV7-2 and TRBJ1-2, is GAGVSQSPSNKVTEKGKDVELRCDPISGHTALYWYRQSLGQGLEFLIYFQGNSAPDKSGLPSDRFSAERTGGSVSTLTIQRTQQEDSAVYLCASRLGQGLSNYGYTFGSGTRLTVV.

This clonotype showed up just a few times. In DNA, the CDR3 is TGCGCCAGCAGCCTGAGGAGGGAGGGAGTCACCGGGGAGCTGTTTTTT. Translation gives CASSLRREGVTGELFF. The gene calls are TRBV4-1 and TRBJ2-2; 7 nucleotides match TRBD2. The germline V gene encodes CDR1 MGHRA and CDR2 YSYEKL. The CDR3 is made up of 16 amino acids. Germline trimming cut 4 bases from V and 4 bases from J; bases unmatched to any gene: 9.

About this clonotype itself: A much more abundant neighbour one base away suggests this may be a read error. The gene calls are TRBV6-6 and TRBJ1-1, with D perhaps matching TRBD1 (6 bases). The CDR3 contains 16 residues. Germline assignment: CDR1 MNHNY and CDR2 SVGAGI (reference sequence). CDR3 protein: CASSSPGTFSNTETFF. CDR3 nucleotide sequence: TGTGCCAGCAGTAGTCCCGGGACATTCTCGAACACTGAAACTTTCTTT.

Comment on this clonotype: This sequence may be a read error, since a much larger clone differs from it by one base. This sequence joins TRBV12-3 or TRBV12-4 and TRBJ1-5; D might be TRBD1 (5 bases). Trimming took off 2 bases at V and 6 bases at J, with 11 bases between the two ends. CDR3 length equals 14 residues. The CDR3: CASSLSLRAQPQHF. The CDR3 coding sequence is TGTGCCAGCAGTTTATCCCTCAGGGCTCAGCCCCAGCATTTT.